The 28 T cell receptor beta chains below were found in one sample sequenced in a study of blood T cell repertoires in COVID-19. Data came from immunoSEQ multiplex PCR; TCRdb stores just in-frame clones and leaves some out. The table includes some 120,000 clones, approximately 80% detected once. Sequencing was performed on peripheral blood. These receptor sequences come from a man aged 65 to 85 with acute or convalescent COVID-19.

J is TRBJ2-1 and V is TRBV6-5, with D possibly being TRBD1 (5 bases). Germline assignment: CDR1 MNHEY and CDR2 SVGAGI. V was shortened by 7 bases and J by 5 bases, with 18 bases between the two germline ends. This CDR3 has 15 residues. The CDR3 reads CASTSTFRQNNEQFF. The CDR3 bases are TGTGCCAGCACCTCGACCTTCCGACAGAACAATGAGCAGTTCTTC.

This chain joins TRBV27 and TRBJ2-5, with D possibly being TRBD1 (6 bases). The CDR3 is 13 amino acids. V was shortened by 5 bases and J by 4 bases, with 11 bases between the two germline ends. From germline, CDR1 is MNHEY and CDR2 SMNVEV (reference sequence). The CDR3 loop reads CASSRQVGETQYF. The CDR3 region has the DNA TGTGCCAGCAGTCGACAGGTGGGAGAGACCCAGTACTTC.

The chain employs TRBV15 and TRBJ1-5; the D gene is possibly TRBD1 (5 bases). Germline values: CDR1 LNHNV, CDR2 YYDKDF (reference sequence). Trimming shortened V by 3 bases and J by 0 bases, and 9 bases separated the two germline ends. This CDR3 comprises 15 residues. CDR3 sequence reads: CATSRSGYSNQPQHF. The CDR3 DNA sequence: TGTGCCACCAGCAGGTCAGGGTATAGCAATCAGCCCCAGCATTTT.

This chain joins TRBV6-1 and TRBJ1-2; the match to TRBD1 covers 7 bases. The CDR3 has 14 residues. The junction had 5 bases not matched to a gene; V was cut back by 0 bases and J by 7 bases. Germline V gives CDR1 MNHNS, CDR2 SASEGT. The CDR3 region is CASSEAHRGGGYTF. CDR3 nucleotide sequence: TGTGCCAGCAGTGAAGCTCACAGGGGAGGTGGCTACACCTTC.

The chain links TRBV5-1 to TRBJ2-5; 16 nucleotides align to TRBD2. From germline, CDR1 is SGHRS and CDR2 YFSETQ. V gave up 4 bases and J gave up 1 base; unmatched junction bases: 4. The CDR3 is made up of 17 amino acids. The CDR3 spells CASSQGLAGGRQETQYF. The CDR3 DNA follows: TGCGCCAGCAGCCAGGGACTAGCGGGGGGGCGCCAAGAGACCCAGTACTTC. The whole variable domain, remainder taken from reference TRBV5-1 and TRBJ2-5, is KAGVTQTPRYLIKTRGQQVTLSCSPISGHRSVSWYQQTPGQGLQFLFEYFSETQRNKGNFPGRFSGRQFSNSRSEMNVSTLELGDSALYLCASSQGLAGGRQETQYFGPGTRLLVL.

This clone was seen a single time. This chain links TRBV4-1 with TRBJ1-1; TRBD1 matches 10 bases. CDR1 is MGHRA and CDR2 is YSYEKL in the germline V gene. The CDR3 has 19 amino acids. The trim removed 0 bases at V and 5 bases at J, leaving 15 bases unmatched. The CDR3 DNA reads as TGCGCCAGCAGCCAAGATTATCTCACTATAGACAGGGGGCATACTGAAGCTTTCTTT. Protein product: CASSQDYLTIDRGHTEAFF.

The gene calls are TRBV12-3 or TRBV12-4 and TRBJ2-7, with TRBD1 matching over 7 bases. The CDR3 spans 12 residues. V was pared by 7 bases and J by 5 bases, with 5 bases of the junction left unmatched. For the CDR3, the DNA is TGTGCCAGCACAACAGGGGCCAACGAGCAGTACTTC. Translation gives CASTTGANEQYF.

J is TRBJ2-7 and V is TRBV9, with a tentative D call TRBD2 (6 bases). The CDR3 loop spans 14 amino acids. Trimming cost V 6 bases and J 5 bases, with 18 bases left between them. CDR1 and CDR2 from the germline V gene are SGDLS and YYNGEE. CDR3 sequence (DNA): TGTGCCAGCAACTCGGGAGCCGGCGGCCACGAGCAGTACTTC. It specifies CASNSGAGGHEQYF.

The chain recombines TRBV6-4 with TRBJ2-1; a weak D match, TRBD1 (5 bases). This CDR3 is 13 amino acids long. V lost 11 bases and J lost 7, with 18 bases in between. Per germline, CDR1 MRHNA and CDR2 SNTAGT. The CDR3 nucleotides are TGTGCCGGAAGGTGCAGGGAAGTTAATGAGCAGTTCTTC. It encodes CAGRCREVNEQFF.

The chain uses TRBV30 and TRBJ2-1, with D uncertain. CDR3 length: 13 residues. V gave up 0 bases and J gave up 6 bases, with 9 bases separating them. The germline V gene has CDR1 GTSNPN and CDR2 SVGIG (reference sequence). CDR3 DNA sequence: TGTGCCTGGAGTGTGGTCAGTCCCAATGAGCAGTTCTTC. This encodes CAWSVVSPNEQFF.

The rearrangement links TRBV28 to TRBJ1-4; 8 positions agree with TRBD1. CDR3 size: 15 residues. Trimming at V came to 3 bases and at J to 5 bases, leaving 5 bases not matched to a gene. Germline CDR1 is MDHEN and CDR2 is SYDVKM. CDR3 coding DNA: TGTGCCAGCAGTTTGGGGACAGGACGCAATGAAAAACTGTTTTTT. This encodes CASSLGTGRNEKLFF.

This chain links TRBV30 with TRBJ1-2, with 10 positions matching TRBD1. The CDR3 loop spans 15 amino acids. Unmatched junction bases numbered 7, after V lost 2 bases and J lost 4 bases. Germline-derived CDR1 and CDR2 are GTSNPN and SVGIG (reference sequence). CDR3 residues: CAWSSGTGVGYGYTF. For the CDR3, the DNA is TGTGCCTGGAGTTCCGGGACAGGGGTAGGCTATGGCTACACCTTC. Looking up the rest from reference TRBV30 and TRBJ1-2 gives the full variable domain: SQTIHQWPATLVQPVGSPLSLECTVEGTSNPNLYWYRQAAGRGLQLLFYSVGIGQISSEVPQNLSASRPQDRQFILSSKKLLLSDSGFYLCAWSSGTGVGYGYTFGSGTRLTVV.

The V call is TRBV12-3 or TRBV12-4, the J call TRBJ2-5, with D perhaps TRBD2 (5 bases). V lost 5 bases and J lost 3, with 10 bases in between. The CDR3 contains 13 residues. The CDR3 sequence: CASSPDGEETQYF. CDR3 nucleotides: TGTGCCAGCAGTCCGGACGGGGAAGAGACCCAGTACTTC.

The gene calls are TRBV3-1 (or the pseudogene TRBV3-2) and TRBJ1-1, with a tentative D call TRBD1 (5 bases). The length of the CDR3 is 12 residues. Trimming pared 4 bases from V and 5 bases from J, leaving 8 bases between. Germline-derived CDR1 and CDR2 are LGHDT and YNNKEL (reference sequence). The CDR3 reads CASSRSGTEAFF. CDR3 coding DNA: TGTGCCAGCAGCCGATCAGGGACTGAAGCTTTCTTT.

The CDR3 coding sequence is TGTGCCAGCAGTTCCTCAATTTACAAGGAAGCTTTCTTT. It specifies CASSSSIYKEAFF. This chain connects TRBV6-5 to TRBJ1-1; no reliable D call. The V end lost 4 bases, the J end lost 8 bases, and 14 bases lay between the germline ends. Germline V lookup: CDR1 MNHEY, CDR2 SVGAGI. The CDR3 extends over 13 amino acids.

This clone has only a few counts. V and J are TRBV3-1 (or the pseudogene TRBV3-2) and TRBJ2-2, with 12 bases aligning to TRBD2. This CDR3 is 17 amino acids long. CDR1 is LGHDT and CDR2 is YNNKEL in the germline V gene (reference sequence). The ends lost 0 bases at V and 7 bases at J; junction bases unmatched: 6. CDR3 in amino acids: CASSQDLAGGHGGELFF. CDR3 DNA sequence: TGTGCCAGCAGCCAAGATCTAGCGGGGGGGCATGGCGGGGAGCTGTTTTTT.

CDR3: CATSRDTGGETQYF. For the CDR3, the DNA is TGTGCCACCAGCAGAGACACAGGGGGAGAGACCCAGTACTTC. The genes are TRBV15 and TRBJ2-5; 8 nucleotides align to TRBD1. CDR1 LNHNV and CDR2 YYDKDF come from the germline V gene (reference sequence). There are 14 residues in the CDR3. Trimming removed 0 bases from V and 4 bases from J; junction bases left unmatched: 1.

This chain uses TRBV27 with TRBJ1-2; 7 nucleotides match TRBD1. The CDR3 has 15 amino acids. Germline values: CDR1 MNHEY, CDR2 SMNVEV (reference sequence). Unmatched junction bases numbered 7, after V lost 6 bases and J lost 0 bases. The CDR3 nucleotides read TGTGCCAGCAGCCTTCGACAGGGCGCTAACTATGGCTACACCTTC. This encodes CASSLRQGANYGYTF.

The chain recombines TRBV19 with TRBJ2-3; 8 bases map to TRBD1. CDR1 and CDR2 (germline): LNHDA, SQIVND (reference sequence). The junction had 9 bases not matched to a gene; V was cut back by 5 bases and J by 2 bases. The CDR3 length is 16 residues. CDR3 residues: CASSVDRGMNTDTQYF. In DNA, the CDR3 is TGTGCCAGTAGTGTCGACAGGGGAATGAACACAGATACGCAGTATTTT.

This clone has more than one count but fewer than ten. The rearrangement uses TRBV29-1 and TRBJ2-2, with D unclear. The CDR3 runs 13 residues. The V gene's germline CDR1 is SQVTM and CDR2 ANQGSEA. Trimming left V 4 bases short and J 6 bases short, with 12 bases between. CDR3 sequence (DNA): TGCAGCGTTGCAGGTTACTCCGCCGGGGAGCTGTTTTTT. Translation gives CSVAGYSAGELFF.

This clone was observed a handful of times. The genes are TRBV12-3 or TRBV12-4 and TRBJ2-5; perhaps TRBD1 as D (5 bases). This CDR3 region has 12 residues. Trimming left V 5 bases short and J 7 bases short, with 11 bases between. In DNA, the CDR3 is TGTGCCAGCAGTCTGGGGCCGGGGACCCAGTACTTC. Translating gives CASSLGPGTQYF.

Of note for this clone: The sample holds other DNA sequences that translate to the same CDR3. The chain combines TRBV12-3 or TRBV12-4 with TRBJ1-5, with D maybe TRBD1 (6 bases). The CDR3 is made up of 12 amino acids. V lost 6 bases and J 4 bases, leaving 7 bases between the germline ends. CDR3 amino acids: CASSQGNQPQHF. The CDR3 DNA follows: TGTGCCAGCAGCCAGGGGAATCAGCCCCAGCATTTT.

This CDR3 is CASSLWGSQLDGYTF. In nucleotides, the CDR3 is TGTGCCAGCAGTTTATGGGGCAGCCAACTCGATGGCTACACCTTC. The chain joins TRBV28 to TRBJ1-2; D not resolved. The V end lost 0 bases, the J end lost 6 bases, and 14 bases lay between the germline ends. Germline CDR1 reads MDHEN; CDR2 reads SYDVKM. There are 15 residues in the CDR3.

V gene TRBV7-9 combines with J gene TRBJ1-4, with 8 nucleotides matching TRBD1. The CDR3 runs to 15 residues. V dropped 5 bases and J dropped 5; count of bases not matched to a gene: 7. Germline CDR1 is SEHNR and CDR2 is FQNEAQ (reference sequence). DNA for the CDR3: TGTGCCAGCAGCACGACAGGGGCTTGGAATGAAAAACTGTTTTTT. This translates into CASSTTGAWNEKLFF.

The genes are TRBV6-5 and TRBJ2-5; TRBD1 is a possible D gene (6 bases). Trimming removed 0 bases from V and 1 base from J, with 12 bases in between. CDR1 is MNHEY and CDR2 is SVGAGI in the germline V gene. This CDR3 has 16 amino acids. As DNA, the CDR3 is TGTGCCAGCAGTTACTCGAGCCGACAGGTCCAAGAGACCCAGTACTTC. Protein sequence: CASSYSSRQVQETQYF.

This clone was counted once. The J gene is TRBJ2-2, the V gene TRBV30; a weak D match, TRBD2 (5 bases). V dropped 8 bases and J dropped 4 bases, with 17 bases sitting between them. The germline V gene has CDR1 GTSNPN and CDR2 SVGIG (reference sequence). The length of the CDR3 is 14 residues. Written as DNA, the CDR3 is TGTGCCCAATCGGGAATCCGTGGCACCGGGGAGCTGTTTTTT. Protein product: CAQSGIRGTGELFF.

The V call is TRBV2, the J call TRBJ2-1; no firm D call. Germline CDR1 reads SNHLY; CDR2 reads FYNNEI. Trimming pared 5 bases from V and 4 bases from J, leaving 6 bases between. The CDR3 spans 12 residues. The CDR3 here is CASSSAYNEQFF. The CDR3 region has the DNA TGTGCCAGCAGTAGTGCGTACAATGAGCAGTTCTTC.

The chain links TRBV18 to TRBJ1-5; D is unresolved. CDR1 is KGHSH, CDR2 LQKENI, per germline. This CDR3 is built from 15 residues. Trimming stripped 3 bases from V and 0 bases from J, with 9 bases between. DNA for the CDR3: TGTGCCAGCTCACCGGAGCAGCATAGCAATCAGCCCCAGCATTTT. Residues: CASSPEQHSNQPQHF.